The source of this T cell receptor beta chain is a study of Graves' ophthalmopathy and Graves' hyperthyroidism. CDR1 is SNHLY, CDR2 FYNNEI, per germline. The V segment lost 1 base and the J segment 6 bases; nucleotides outside the gene matches: 8. The CDR3 runs 16 residues. Amplification from RNA transcripts yielded the TCR beta CDR3 regions. First-round RT-PCR relied on HTBI primers, and a second-round multiplex PCR came next. MiXCR, applied by TCRdb to the multiplex PCR reads, yields one record per CDR3 protein. The sample holds about 640,000 distinct CDR3 sequences, about 41% seen once. The sample taken for sequencing was peripheral blood. The chain has TRBV2 and TRBJ1-4; 7 nucleotides match TRBD1. This TCR derives from an adult man with Graves' ophthalmopathy. The CDR3 loop reads CASSEGGQFADEKLFF. DNA of the CDR3: TGTGCCAGCAGTGAAGGGGGACAGTTCGCTGATGAAAAACTGTTTTTT.